At least ten counts were recorded for the clone carrying this T cell receptor beta chain. Its cognate antigen is unknown. TCRdb reprocessed the 5' RACE reads with MiXCR, giving one entry per CDR3 protein. Of about 32,000 distinct CDR3 sequences detected, 13% appear once; the ten largest clones hold more than 4.5%. The data originate from a study of neurological immune-mediated disorders. Germline V CDR1 and CDR2: MNHEY, SMNVEV (reference sequence). This CDR3 has 14 amino acids. With V trimmed by 4 bases and J by 9 bases, 9 bases remained unmatched. The time point denotes: technical triplicate 2. Study conclusions and caveats: None of the CDR3 amino acid sequences in expanded clones turned up in more than one subject, which points to private repertoires in all groups. Whereas HTLV-1-associated myelopathy showed the most TCR clonal expansion, multiple sclerosis showed the least, with levels below those of healthy controls.

The clonotype originates from a female donor with HTLV-1-associated myelopathy (HAM/TSP). The sequenced sample was CD4+ T cells from blood. The V gene is TRBV27, the J gene TRBJ2-1, with TRBD1 matching 7 bases. CDR3 sequence: CASSSLGQNSEQFF. Here the CDR3 DNA reads TGTGCCAGCAGTTCCCTGGGACAGAACAGTGAGCAGTTCTTC.